Below, 24 T cell receptor beta chains from the same sample are listed, as sequenced in a study of cytomegalovirus exposure and HLA in healthy donors. Use of 60 Vbeta and 13 Jbeta primers characterized the PCR. Using immunoSEQ multiplex PCR, the repertoire was profiled, and TCRdb retains in-frame clones only, with some absent. There are about 99,000 clones in the sample, with 3% to 3.5% held by the top ten. Sequencing input: PBMCs. The origin of the receptors is a man aged 35 to 55 in good health and CMV-seronegative.

V and J are TRBV6-6 and TRBJ2-5; 9 nucleotides agree with TRBD2. The germline V gene has CDR1 MNHNY and CDR2 SVGAGI (reference sequence). Losses at the gene ends were 5 bases for V and 3 bases for J; bases not matched to a gene: 10. This CDR3 has 16 residues. The CDR3 sequence: CASSNPPSGIKETQYF. The CDR3 DNA reads as TGTGCCAGCAGTAACCCCCCTAGCGGGATTAAAGAGACCCAGTACTTC.

The chain employs TRBV5-4 and TRBJ2-2, with 13 positions matching TRBD2. CDR3 length: 18 amino acids. Germline CDR1 SGHNT, CDR2 YYREEE (reference sequence). The ends lost 4 bases at V and 4 bases at J; junction bases unmatched: 10. The CDR3 here is CASSPGLAGSRGTGELFF. The CDR3 nucleotides read TGTGCCAGCAGCCCGGGACTAGCGGGGTCGCGGGGCACCGGGGAGCTGTTTTTT.

V usage is TRBV7-9 and J usage is TRBJ2-3; 9 bases are a match to TRBD2. Trimming at V came to 5 bases and at J to 4 bases, leaving 7 bases not matched to a gene. The CDR3 has 15 residues. Germline-derived CDR1 and CDR2 are SEHNR and FQNEAQ (reference sequence). CDR3 sequence reads: CASSQLAGMADTQYF. The CDR3 nucleotides read TGTGCCAGCAGCCAACTAGCGGGCATGGCAGATACGCAGTATTTT.

This chain connects TRBV7-2 to TRBJ2-2, with D uncertain. The V gene lost 2 bases and the J gene lost 6 bases, with 7 bases spanning the gap. Germline V lookup: CDR1 SGHTA, CDR2 FQGNSA. The length of the CDR3 is 13 residues. For the CDR3, the DNA is TGTGCCAGCAGCTTAATCGGTCCCGGGGAGCTGTTTTTT. Protein product: CASSLIGPGELFF.

The genes are TRBV7-5 and TRBJ2-1; the table calls TRBD2, which could not be checked here. TRBV7-5 is an annotated pseudogene. The CDR3 extends over 14 amino acids. The CDR3 is CARSKVSGGLEQFF. The CDR3 DNA reads TGTGCCAGAAGCAAAGTCTCGGGGGGGCTGGAGCAGTTCTTC.

The chain combines TRBV2 with TRBJ2-2; 11 nucleotides align to TRBD2. V lost 6 bases, J lost 4 bases, and 7 bases stayed unmatched. Germline V CDR1 and CDR2: SNHLY, FYNNEI. This CDR3 comprises 16 residues. The CDR3 nucleotides are TGTGCCAGCAGGGAACTAGCGGGGGCCCCCACCGGGGAGCTGTTTTTT. Translation: CASRELAGAPTGELFF.

V is TRBV4-3 and J is TRBJ1-2; 9 bases match TRBD1. Germline assignment: CDR1 LGHNA and CDR2 YSLEER. Losses at the gene ends were 4 bases for V and 7 bases for J; bases not matched to a gene: 10. The CDR3 extends over 15 amino acids. CDR3 nucleotides: TGCGCCAGCAGCCCTACGGGACAGGGAACTTTTGGCTACACCTTC. Translated, it gives CASSPTGQGTFGYTF.

The chain links TRBV29-1 to TRBJ2-7, with D perhaps matching TRBD2 (6 bases). Deletions cut 5 bases from V and 6 bases from J, with 14 bases between. This CDR3 contains 12 residues. Germline V gene lookup returns CDR1 SQVTM and CDR2 ANQGSEA. The CDR3 loop reads CSVRGGTSEQYF. Written as DNA, the CDR3 is TGCAGCGTTCGGGGCGGGACCTCCGAGCAGTACTTC.

The V gene is TRBV7-2, the J gene TRBJ2-5; 11 positions match TRBD2. The CDR3 runs 13 residues. The J segment lost 11 bases and the V segment lost 5 bases, leaving 7 bases of the junction unmatched. CDR1 is SGHTA and CDR2 is FQGNSA in the germline V gene. CDR3 DNA: TGTGCCAGCAGCCCCCAACTAGCGGGGGAGCAGTACTTC. Encoded protein: CASSPQLAGEQYF.

The chain is built from TRBV6-6 and TRBJ2-7; 11 bases match TRBD1. The junction had 12 bases not matched to a gene; V was cut back by 6 bases and J by 5 bases. The germline CDR1 and CDR2 sequences are MNHNY and SVGAGI (reference sequence). This CDR3 contains 16 residues. CDR3 sequence: CASRHLGQGALNEQYF. CDR3 coding DNA: TGTGCCAGCAGACATCTCGGACAGGGGGCTCTCAACGAGCAGTACTTC.

This chain connects TRBV11-2 to TRBJ2-5, with 13 bases lining up with TRBD2. CDR1 is SGHAT, CDR2 FQNNGV, per germline. The CDR3 runs to 16 residues. Germline trimming cut 5 bases from V and 3 bases from J; bases unmatched to any gene: 6. CDR3 nucleotides: TGTGCCAGCAGCCGCGGGACTAGCGGGACCAAAGAGACCCAGTACTTC. Translation gives CASSRGTSGTKETQYF. Full variable domain (missing parts from reference TRBV11-2 and TRBJ2-5): EAGVAQSPRYKIIEKRQSVAFWCNPISGHATLYWYQQILGQGPKLLIQFQNNGVVDDSQLPKDRFSAERLKGVDSTLKIQPAKLEDSAVYLCASSRGTSGTKETQYFGPGTRLLVL.

The chain employs TRBV5-1 and TRBJ2-3; 13 bases fit TRBD2. Per the germline V gene, CDR1 is SGHRS and CDR2 is YFSETQ. V shed 5 bases, J shed 2 bases, and the junction held 5 bases outside the gene matches. The CDR3 totals 16 residues. The CDR3 coding sequence is TGCGCCAGCAGAAACGGACTAGCGGGGGACACAGATACGCAGTATTTT. This sequence encodes CASRNGLAGDTDTQYF.

The chain uses TRBV9 and TRBJ2-3; TRBD2 aligns across 11 bases. With V trimmed by 4 bases and J by 2 bases, 12 bases remained unmatched. This CDR3 is built from 18 residues. The germline V gene has CDR1 SGDLS and CDR2 YYNGEE. CDR3 nucleotides: TGTGCCAGCAGCCCCCCGCCGTATAGCGGGGGGGTCACAGATACGCAGTATTTT. This translates into CASSPPPYSGGVTDTQYF.

The chain uses TRBV7-6 and TRBJ2-7; a possible D gene is TRBD2 (6 bases). Germline V gene data show CDR1 as SGHVS and CDR2 as FNYEAQ. This CDR3 is built from 15 residues. V shed 2 bases and J shed 5 bases, with 16 bases lying between them. This CDR3 reads CASSLQSGLNHEQYF. The CDR3 DNA sequence: TGTGCCAGCAGCTTACAGTCAGGACTAAACCACGAGCAGTACTTC.

The genes are TRBV2 and TRBJ1-1; tentatively, D is TRBD1 (5 bases). Trimming left V 7 bases short and J 2 bases short, with 14 bases between. In germline, CDR1 is SNHLY, CDR2 FYNNEI. This CDR3 contains 14 residues. CDR3 sequence reads: CASTRGTKNTEAFF. The DNA for the CDR3 is TGTGCCAGCACCCGGGGGACTAAAAACACTGAAGCTTTCTTT.

The chain combines TRBV28 with TRBJ2-3; TRBD2 aligns across 14 bases. Germline V gene lookup returns CDR1 MDHEN and CDR2 SYDVKM. The CDR3 spans 18 residues. Germline trimming cut 0 bases from V and 4 bases from J; bases unmatched to any gene: 6. The CDR3 region has the DNA TGTGCCAGCAGTTTATGGGGGACTAGCGGGAGATTGGCAGATACGCAGTATTTT. It encodes CASSLWGTSGRLADTQYF.

The rearrangement links TRBV5-1 to TRBJ1-2; D is ambiguous. CDR3 size: 16 residues. The germline gives CDR1 SGHRS, CDR2 YFSETQ. Trimming removed 0 bases at V and 4 bases at J, with 16 bases between. This CDR3 is CASSLGVTDNRYGYTF. The CDR3 DNA sequence: TGCGCCAGCAGCTTGGGGGTTACAGATAACCGCTATGGCTACACCTTC.

J is TRBJ2-2 and V is TRBV29-1; 15 bases align to TRBD2. Unmatched junction bases numbered 5, after V lost 6 bases and J lost 0 bases. This CDR3 region has 17 residues. CDR1 is SQVTM and CDR2 is ANQGSEA in the germline V gene. The CDR3 spells CSVGGLAGGTNTGELFF. DNA of the CDR3: TGCAGCGTCGGGGGACTAGCGGGGGGTACGAACACCGGGGAGCTGTTTTTT.

The J gene is TRBJ1-4, the V gene TRBV14; D call uncertain. Germline V lookup: CDR1 SGHDN, CDR2 FVKESK. The CDR3 has 15 amino acids. V lost 4 bases and J lost 8, with 17 bases in between. The DNA for the CDR3 is TGTGCCAGCAGCCCAACTCAAGCCCTAGGAGAAAAACTGTTTTTT. Residues: CASSPTQALGEKLFF.

J is TRBJ2-7 and V is TRBV7-8; 7 bases are a match to TRBD1. Trimming cost V 5 bases and J 3 bases; bases outside gene matches: 4. Germline V gene data show CDR1 as SGHVS and CDR2 as FQNEAQ. This CDR3 is built from 13 residues. The CDR3 bases are TGTGCCAGCAGCCCGGGACAGAACTACGAGCAGTACTTC. This encodes CASSPGQNYEQYF.

The genes are TRBV7-2 and TRBJ2-3, with TRBD2 matching 7 bases. The germline V gene encodes CDR1 SGHTA and CDR2 FQGNSA. Unmatched junction bases numbered 2, after V lost 0 bases and J lost 2 bases. The length of the CDR3 is 15 residues. This CDR3 reads CASSLAAGFTDTQYF. The CDR3 DNA reads TGTGCCAGCAGCTTAGCAGCGGGGTTCACAGATACGCAGTATTTT.

The chain joins TRBV5-1 to TRBJ2-5; 8 bases fit TRBD2. CDR3 size: 17 residues. V was pared by 1 base and J by 5 bases, with 13 bases of the junction left unmatched. Germline assignment: CDR1 SGHRS and CDR2 YFSETQ. CDR3 amino acids: CASSLLFSPGGGETQYF. In DNA form, the CDR3 reads TGCGCCAGCAGCTTGCTATTCTCACCGGGCGGGGGGGAGACCCAGTACTTC.

The rearrangement joins TRBV6-5 to TRBJ2-7; possible D gene TRBD1, 6 bases. CDR3 length equals 15 residues. Germline V gene lookup returns CDR1 MNHEY and CDR2 SVGAGI. Trimming left V 4 bases short and J 6 bases short, with 19 bases between. The CDR3 sequence: CASSLHFSGVGEQYF. In DNA, the CDR3 is TGTGCCAGCAGTTTACATTTCTCAGGGGTCGGCGAGCAGTACTTC.

The V call is TRBV4-1, the J call TRBJ2-7; D unclear. In germline, CDR1 is MGHRA, CDR2 YSYEKL. This CDR3 comprises 12 residues. Trimming cost V 1 base and J 5 bases, with 6 bases left between them. CDR3 coding DNA: TGCGCCAGCAGCCAAGGGGCAGACGAGCAGTACTTC. The encoded protein is CASSQGADEQYF.